This T cell receptor beta chain was obtained from a study of early T cells in non-severe SARS-CoV-2 infection. Overall study context: The input, bulk RNA from unsorted whole blood, was sequenced, and chains were unpaired. Findings of the study overall: Lookups in VDJdb leaned toward anti-spike CD8 responses and missed private and CD4 specificities.

Separate cDNA molecules each had unique molecular identifiers attached to them. Via MiXCR, TCRdb re-called the 5' RACE reads, giving one row per CDR3 protein. The data contain about 97,000 distinct CDR3 sequences, approximately 11% of them seen just once; the ten biggest clones take up roughly 4.5%. A single count supports this clonotype. What it binds is not known. At one of its ends the junction is not consistent with the germline gene, which may arise from a read error. The length of the CDR3 is 15 residues. Germline lookup yields CDR1 LNHDA and CDR2 SQIVND (reference sequence). Sequenced here: whole blood, sampled at baseline. V gene TRBV19 combines with J gene TRBJ1-1; TRBD1 matches 7 bases. This TCR was sampled from an adult who was a healthcare worker with PCR-confirmed SARS-CoV-2 infection or an uninfected control (not recorded which). CDR3 DNA: TGTACCAGTAGTCTATCCCGACAGGGCATCACTGAAGCTTTCTTT. As protein: CTSSLSRQGITEAFF.